This record covers a single T cell receptor (beta chain). This sample was taken from a study of shared clonotypes between healthy human individuals. Sequencing was at deep level. The protocol was immunoSEQ multiplex PCR, while the TCRdb copy is restricted to in-frame clones and leaves out a portion. This repertoire shows some 490,000 clones, around 73% found once; its top ten account for around 13%. Caucasian adults residing in Nashville, Tennessee made up all the donors. V shed 5 bases, J shed 9 bases, and the junction held 9 bases outside the gene matches. This CDR3 spans 14 amino acids. Germline CDR1 and CDR2: SEHNR and FQNEAQ (reference sequence).

The sequence came from a woman aged 40 to 50 in good health. Some clones in this sample may be carry-over from other donors' samples. V and J are TRBV7-9 and TRBJ2-1; 8 bases are shared with TRBD2. Sequenced: PBMCs. The CDR3 reads CASSQGTSQGEQFF. For the CDR3, the DNA is TGTGCCAGCAGCCAAGGGACTAGTCAGGGTGAGCAGTTCTTC.